This passage covers 6 T cell receptor beta chains from one sample sequenced in a study of CDR3 diversity in severe acne. Using its own MiXCR run on the PCR reads, TCRdb lists one record per CDR3 protein. The sample holds over 85,000 distinct CDR3 sequences, approximately 47% seen once. The specimen sequenced was blood. Receptors originate from a male donor with acne.

The rearrangement joins TRBV9 to TRBJ1-1; D might be TRBD1 (6 bases). The CDR3 spans 14 residues. V lost 0 bases and J 5 bases, leaving 11 bases between the germline ends. Germline V CDR1 and CDR2: SGDLS, YYNGEE. CDR3: CASSVAQGGTEAFF. CDR3 nucleotides: TGTGCCAGCAGCGTAGCACAGGGAGGTACTGAAGCTTTCTTT.

The chain is built from TRBV2 and TRBJ1-5; weak D call: TRBD1 (6 bases). Trimming stripped 4 bases from V and 3 bases from J, with 13 bases between. Germline CDR1 and CDR2: SNHLY and FYNNEI. The CDR3 has 15 residues. DNA for the CDR3: TGTGCCAGCAGTGGATCAAGGGGGTACAATCAGCCCCAGCATTTT. It codes for CASSGSRGYNQPQHF.

This CDR3 reads CACKQAVEQYF. CDR3 coding DNA: TGTGCCTGTAAACAGGCGGTCGAGCAGTACTTC. The chain joins TRBV30 to TRBJ2-7; a possible D gene is TRBD1 (5 bases). The germline V gene has CDR1 GTSNPN and CDR2 SVGIG (reference sequence). There are 11 residues in the CDR3. The V end was cut by 6 bases, the J end by 6 bases, with 12 bases between. Complete variable domain (other parts from reference TRBV30 and TRBJ2-7): SQTIHQWPATLVQPVGSPLSLECTVEGTSNPNLYWYRQAAGRGLQLLFYSVGIGQISSEVPQNLSASRPQDRQFILSSKKLLLSDSGFYLCACKQAVEQYFGPGTRLTVT.

In regard to this clonotype: The germline gene is not matched at one end of the junction; a read error may be the cause. In DNA, the CDR3 is TGTGCCAGCATTTCCGACAGGCTGGTCACGAACTCCTATAATTCGCCCCTCCACTTT. It translates to CASISDRLVTNSYNSPLHF. This chain joins TRBV28 and TRBJ1-6, with a possible D match to TRBD1 (6 bases). This CDR3 has 19 amino acids. CDR1 and CDR2 from the germline V gene are MDHEN and SYDVKM.

This clonotype has a count of ten or more. The chain employs TRBV5-1 and TRBJ2-5; 8 nucleotides align to TRBD1. The CDR3 spans 14 residues. Trimming cost V 5 bases and J 1 base; bases outside gene matches: 4. Germline V gene sequence: CDR1 SGHRS, CDR2 YFSETQ. CDR3 sequence reads: CASRTTGGQETQYF. The CDR3 DNA sequence: TGCGCCAGCAGGACTACAGGGGGCCAAGAGACCCAGTACTTC.

This clonotype was seen ten or more times. The V call is TRBV20-1, the J call TRBJ1-5; D uncertain. Germline-derived CDR1 and CDR2 are DFQATT and SNEGSKA (reference sequence). V lost 3 bases and J 5 bases, leaving 11 bases between the germline ends. CDR3 length: 13 amino acids. This chain's CDR3 is CSASSQRDQPQHF. For the CDR3, the DNA is TGCAGTGCTAGTTCACAGAGGGATCAGCCCCAGCATTTT.